A selection of T cell receptor beta chains follows, all from one sample in a study of tumor-infiltrating lymphocytes in localized non-small cell lung cancer. The protocol was immunoSEQ multiplex PCR, while the TCRdb copy is restricted to in-frame clones and leaves out a portion. This sample has tens of thousands of clones, with 75% to 90% found just once. Source material: lung tumor tissue. The receptors were sampled from a human donor with non-small cell lung cancer. The CDR3 runs from the conserved cysteine through the conserved F or W. The D gene is left open where the match is weak. Where a row states a size, it is once, few, many or the class of an expanded clone; other rows omit it.

j_gene	v_gene	abundance	d_gene	CDR3aa	CDR3nt
TRBJ1-2	TRBV29-1	.	.	CSVVSGAGYGYTF	TGCAGCGTTGTATCAGGGGCCGGCTATGGCTACACCTTC
TRBJ1-5	TRBV6-1	once	.	CASIQGNSNQPQHF	TGTGCCAGCATCCAGGGGAATAGCAATCAGCCCCAGCATTTT
TRBJ2-7	TRBV5-1	.	TRBD1	CASSRDRDYEQYF	TGCGCCAGCAGCCGGGACAGGGACTACGAGCAGTACTTC
TRBJ1-1	TRBV9	.	.	CASNTYENTEAFF	TGTGCCAGTAACACCTACGAGAACACTGAAGCTTTCTTT
TRBJ2-2	TRBV6-5	.	.	CASGGRTNTGELFF	TGTGCCAGCGGCGGCAGGACGAACACCGGGGAGCTGTTTTTT
TRBJ1-1	TRBV13	.	TRBD1	CASSSGTGLLPGVEAFF	TGTGCCAGCAGCTCCGGGACAGGCTTGCTTCCGGGGGTTGAAGCTTTCTTT
TRBJ2-7	TRBV18	.	TRBD1	CASSPGTGEYF	TGTGCCAGCTCACCTGGGACAGGGGAATACTTC
TRBJ1-4	TRBV4-3	.	.	CASSQDLGKGRGEKLFF	TGCGCCAGCAGCCAAGATCTAGGAAAGGGTAGAGGTGAAAAACTGTTTTTT
TRBJ1-2	TRBV14	.	.	CASSLTPRGADGYTF	TGTGCCAGCAGCCTTACCCCTCGGGGGGCGGATGGCTACACCTTC
TRBJ1-1	TRBV4-1	.	TRBD1	CASSHQDRVTEAFF	TGCGCCAGCAGCCACCAGGACAGGGTTACTGAAGCTTTCTTT
TRBJ1-2	TRBV5-6	.	TRBD1	CASSQGQGVNYGYTF	TGTGCCAGCAGCCAGGGACAGGGGGTTAACTATGGCTACACCTTC
TRBJ2-7	TRBV10-3	.	.	CAGRTYYEQYF	TGTGCCGGTCGGACTTACTACGAGCAGTACTTC
TRBJ2-1	TRBV4-3	once	.	CASSQAGVNEQFF	TGCGCCAGCAGCCAAGCGGGGGTCAATGAGCAGTTCTTC
TRBJ2-2	TRBV7-2	once	TRBD1	CASTRDSGAPGELFF	TGTGCCAGCACTAGGGACAGTGGGGCCCCCGGGGAGCTGTTTTTT
TRBJ1-1	TRBV5-6	.	.	CASSQNNAEAFF	TGTGCCAGCAGCCAAAACAACGCTGAAGCTTTCTTT
TRBJ1-1	TRBV11-2	medium-sized	.	CASSFTGVNTEAFF	TGTGCCAGCAGCTTCACAGGAGTGAACACTGAAGCTTTCTTT
TRBJ2-7	TRBV6-6	.	.	CASSYGDTYEQYF	TGTGCCAGCAGTTACGGAGATACCTACGAGCAGTACTTC
TRBJ2-2	TRBV29-1	.	.	CSVQRVGTGELFF	TGCAGCGTCCAGCGGGTGGGCACCGGGGAGCTGTTTTTT
TRBJ2-2	TRBV27	.	.	CASSLTRTNTGELFF	TGTGCCAGCAGTCTCACGCGTACGAACACCGGGGAGCTGTTTTTT
TRBJ1-6	TRBV5-8	.	TRBD1	CASSSWTGSGNSPLHF	TGTGCCAGCAGCTCCTGGACAGGGAGCGGCAATTCACCCCTCCACTTT
TRBJ2-2	TRBV10-3	.	.	CAIETGGTGELFF	TGTGCCATCGAGACAGGTGGGACCGGGGAGCTGTTTTTT
TRBJ2-5	TRBV2	.	TRBD1	CASRDRGRLYQETQYF	TGTGCCAGCAGAGACAGGGGGAGATTATACCAAGAGACCCAGTACTTC
TRBJ2-1	TRBV6-4	.	.	CASSQHRGGVNEQFF	TGTGCCAGCAGTCAACACAGGGGGGGCGTGAATGAGCAGTTCTTC
TRBJ2-5	TRBV29-1	.	.	CSVEDRAGVRETQYF	TGCAGCGTTGAAGATCGGGCGGGCGTGAGAGAGACCCAGTACTTC
TRBJ2-2	TRBV7-9	.	TRBD1	CASSLMMTGGNTGELFF	TGTGCCAGCAGCTTAATGATGACAGGGGGAAACACCGGGGAGCTGTTTTTT
TRBJ2-2	TRBV5-1	.	TRBD1	CASLGGANTGELFF	TGCGCCAGCTTAGGGGGCGCGAACACCGGGGAGCTGTTTTTT
TRBJ1-2	TRBV21-1	.	.	CASSSRDRANYGYTF	TGTGCCAGCAGCAGCCGGGACCGCGCTAACTATGGCTACACCTTC
TRBJ2-2	TRBV25-1	few	.	CASSERDTGELFF	TGTGCCAGCAGTGAAAGGGACACCGGGGAGCTGTTTTTT
TRBJ1-1	TRBV6-1	.	.	CASSERGVVPYTEAFF	TGTGCCAGCAGTGAAAGGGGAGTCGTACCGTACACTGAAGCTTTCTTT
TRBJ1-2	TRBV5-6	.	.	CASSLAGVFTF	TGTGCCAGCAGCTTGGCCGGGGTTTTCACCTTC
TRBJ1-1	TRBV6-5	few	.	CASSYSWGLDTEAFF	TGTGCCAGCAGTTACTCTTGGGGGTTGGACACTGAAGCTTTCTTT
TRBJ2-2	TRBV19	.	.	CASSEGAGELFF	TGTGCCAGTAGCGAGGGGGCCGGGGAGCTGTTTTTT
TRBJ2-3	TRBV5-1	.	.	CASSLVGASDTQYF	TGCGCCAGCAGCCTAGTCGGAGCCTCAGATACGCAGTATTTT
TRBJ2-5	TRBV7-9	.	.	CASSFNGQLKETQYF	TGTGCCAGCAGTTTTAATGGACAGTTAAAAGAGACCCAGTACTTC
TRBJ2-5	TRBV11-2	once	TRBD2	CASSEISGGVARTQYF	TGTGCCAGCAGCGAGATTAGCGGGGGGGTCGCGCGGACCCAGTACTTC
TRBJ1-2	TRBV5-6	.	.	CASSLDNYGYTF	TGTGCCAGCAGCTTGGACAACTATGGCTACACCTTC
TRBJ2-7	TRBV7-2	.	TRBD1	CASSVTGTVGYEQYF	TGTGCCAGCAGCGTGACCGGGACAGTCGGTTACGAGCAGTACTTC
TRBJ2-2	TRBV7-2	once	.	CASSKTGELFF	TGTGCCAGCAGCAAAACCGGGGAGCTGTTTTTT
TRBJ2-7	TRBV28	.	.	CASRRQGPYEQYF	TGTGCCAGCAGGCGGCAGGGGCCCTACGAGCAGTACTTC
TRBJ2-2	TRBV19	.	.	CASSASGTNTGELFF	TGTGCCAGTAGTGCTTCCGGGACGAACACCGGGGAGCTGTTTTTT
TRBJ2-2	TRBV27	.	TRBD1	CASSPGGTNTGELFF	TGTGCCAGCAGTCCAGGGGGTACGAACACCGGGGAGCTGTTTTTT
TRBJ1-6	TRBV27	.	.	CASSLAVWGKESSPLHF	TGTGCCAGCAGTTTAGCCGTGTGGGGAAAGGAAAGTTCACCCCTCCACTTT
TRBJ2-5	TRBV9	few	.	CASSVGHDRETQYF	TGTGCCAGCAGCGTAGGACACGATCGTGAGACCCAGTACTTC
TRBJ2-2	TRBV29-1	.	.	CSVRGDGELFF	TGCAGCGTTCGGGGAGACGGGGAGCTGTTTTTT